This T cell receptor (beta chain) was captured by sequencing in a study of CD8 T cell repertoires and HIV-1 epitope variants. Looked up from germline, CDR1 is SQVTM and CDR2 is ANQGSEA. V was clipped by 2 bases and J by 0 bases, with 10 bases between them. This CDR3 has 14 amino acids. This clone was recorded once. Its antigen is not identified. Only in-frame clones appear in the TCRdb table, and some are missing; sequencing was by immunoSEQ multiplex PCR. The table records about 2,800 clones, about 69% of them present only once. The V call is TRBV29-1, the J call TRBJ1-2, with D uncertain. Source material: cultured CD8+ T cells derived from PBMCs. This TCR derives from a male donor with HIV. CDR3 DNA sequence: TGCAGCGTTGAAAGTGAGACCGCTAACTATGGCTACACCTTC. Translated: CSVESETANYGYTF. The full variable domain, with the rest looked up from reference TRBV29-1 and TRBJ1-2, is SAVISQKPSRDICQRGTSLTIQCQVDSQVTMMFWYRQQPGQSLTLIATANQGSEATYESGFVIDKFPISRPNLTFSTLTVSNMSPEDSSIYLCSVESETANYGYTFGSGTRLTVV.